These T cell receptor beta chains were read from a single sample in a study of regulatory T cells in long-lasting Graves disease. TCRdb used MiXCR to reprocess the multiplex PCR reads, holding one entry per CDR3 protein. The sample lists about 610,000 distinct CDR3 sequences; roughly 15% were seen once. The same data also contributed to another study, on T cells in Graves' hyperthyroidism and ophthalmopathy.

The source material was peripheral blood mononuclear cells (PBMCs), sampled at new diagnosis, from a patient treated with antithyroid drugs. These receptors all stem from a man aged 18 to 29 with Graves disease. Both conserved end residues are part of each CDR3. Each record gives: J gene, clone size, D gene, V gene, CDR3 DNA, CDR3 protein. D genes are given only for firm matches. Clone size is given for some rows only: seen once, a few or many times, or a class if the clone is expanded.

J: TRBJ2-1
size: many
D: TRBD2
V: TRBV5-1
DNA: TGCGCCAGCAGCTTGGGGACTAGCCTTAGCAACAATGAGCAGTTCTTC
CDR3: CASSLGTSLSNNEQFF

J: TRBJ2-7
size: many
D: TRBD2
V: TRBV20-1
DNA: TGCAGTGCCGTGGGGGATGGGTCGGGACTAGCGGGTTGGAGCTCCTACGAGCAGTACTTC
CDR3: CSAVGDGSGLAGWSSYEQYF

J: TRBJ2-1
size: many
D: TRBD2
V: TRBV7-9
DNA: TGTGCCAGCAGCTTCTTTTCCGGGGGGAATGAGCAGTTCTTC
CDR3: CASSFFSGGNEQFF

J: TRBJ1-2
size: .
D: .
V: TRBV6-2/TRBV6-3
DNA: TGTGCCAGCAGTTACACCTTAACGGGTCTACGGGGCTACACCTTC
CDR3: CASSYTLTGLRGYTF

J: TRBJ1-5
size: many
D: .
V: TRBV20-1
DNA: TGCAGTGCTAGAGGGGCAGGGGGCAATCAGCCCCAGCATTTT
CDR3: CSARGAGGNQPQHF

J: TRBJ2-1
size: .
D: TRBD2
V: TRBV29-1
DNA: TGCAGCGTTAAAGGCGGGAGTAGGTACAATGAGCAGTTCTTC
CDR3: CSVKGGSRYNEQFF

J: TRBJ1-4
size: .
D: .
V: TRBV6-1
DNA: TGTGCCAGCAGGTCTGGGGGGGCGCTCGGAGAAAAACTGTTTTTT
CDR3: CASRSGGALGEKLFF

J: TRBJ2-4
size: .
D: .
V: TRBV6-1
DNA: TGTGCCACCCTGGCGGGCACCGAAGCCAAAAACATTCAGTACTTC
CDR3: CATLAGTEAKNIQYF

J: TRBJ2-7
size: .
D: TRBD1
V: TRBV6-1
DNA: TGTGCCAGCAGGCCCGACCGGACAGGGGCCCTCGAGCAGTACTTC
CDR3: CASRPDRTGALEQYF

J: TRBJ2-1
size: .
D: TRBD2
V: TRBV9
DNA: TGTGCCAGCAGCGCTAGCGGGAGCAATGTAAATGAGCAGTTCTTC
CDR3: CASSASGSNVNEQFF

J: TRBJ2-7
size: many
D: .
V: TRBV28
DNA: TGTGCCAGCAGTTCCCAGGGATTCGAGCAGTACTTC
CDR3: CASSSQGFEQYF

J: TRBJ2-7
size: many
D: TRBD2
V: TRBV20-1
DNA: TGCAGTGCCCGGAGGGGGCTGGCTAGCGGGAGGATGAACGAGCAGTACTTC
CDR3: CSARRGLASGRMNEQYF

J: TRBJ1-4
size: .
D: TRBD1
V: TRBV19
DNA: TGTGCCAGTAGTACAATGCCGGGACAGGCAAATGAAAAACTGTTTTTT
CDR3: CASSTMPGQANEKLFF

J: TRBJ2-2
size: .
D: .
V: TRBV24-1
DNA: TGTGCCACCAGTAATTTGGTCGGGGAGTTCGAGACCGGGGAGCTGTTTTTT
CDR3: CATSNLVGEFETGELFF

J: TRBJ2-7
size: many
D: TRBD1
V: TRBV7-8
DNA: TGTGCCAGCAGCTACGGACAGGGGGCTCCCCACGAGCAGTACTTC
CDR3: CASSYGQGAPHEQYF